One T cell receptor beta chain is described in this entry. Its antigen is currently unknown. These data belong to a study of cytomegalovirus exposure and HLA in healthy donors. The CDR3 has 14 amino acids. Germline V gene lookup returns CDR1 MNHEY and CDR2 SMNVEV (reference sequence). Trimming removed 3 bases from V and 4 bases from J, with 12 bases in between. PCR amplification relied on 60 Vbeta primers (plus 13 Jbeta primers). Measured with immunoSEQ multiplex PCR; TCRdb has only the in-frame clones, and not every one. The data contain about 60,000 clones, about 77% of them singletons. General study findings and limits: Owing to their indistinguishability, certain V segments, notably TRBV6-2 and TRBV6-3, were excluded.

The sample consisted of PBMCs. This clonotype originated in a female donor in good health and CMV-seronegative. V gene TRBV27 combines with J gene TRBJ2-5, with TRBD1 as a possible D gene (6 bases). This chain's CDR3 is CASSFRGHRETQYF. CDR3 in DNA: TGTGCCAGCAGTTTTCGGGGACATCGAGAGACCCAGTACTTC.